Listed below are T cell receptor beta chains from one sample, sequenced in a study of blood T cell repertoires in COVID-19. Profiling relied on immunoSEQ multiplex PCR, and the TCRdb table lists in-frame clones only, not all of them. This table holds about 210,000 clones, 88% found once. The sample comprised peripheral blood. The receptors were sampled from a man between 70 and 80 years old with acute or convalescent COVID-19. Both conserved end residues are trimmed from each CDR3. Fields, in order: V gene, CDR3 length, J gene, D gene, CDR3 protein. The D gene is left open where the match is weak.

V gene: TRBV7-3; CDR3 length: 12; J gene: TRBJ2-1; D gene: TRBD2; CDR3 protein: ASCPTGRGNEQF
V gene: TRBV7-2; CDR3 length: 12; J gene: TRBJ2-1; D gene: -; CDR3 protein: ASSFGFQTNEQF
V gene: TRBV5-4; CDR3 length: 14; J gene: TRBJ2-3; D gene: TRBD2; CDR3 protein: ASSPGLANGGDTQY
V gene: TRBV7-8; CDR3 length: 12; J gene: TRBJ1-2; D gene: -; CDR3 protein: ASSLAQGMGGYT
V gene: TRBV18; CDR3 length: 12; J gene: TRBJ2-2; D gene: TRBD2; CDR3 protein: ASSSGTNYGELF
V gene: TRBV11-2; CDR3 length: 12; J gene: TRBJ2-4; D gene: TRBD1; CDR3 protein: ASSSTGAWNIQY
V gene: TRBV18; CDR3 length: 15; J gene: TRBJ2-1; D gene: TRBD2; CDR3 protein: ASSPLAGGPRGNEQF
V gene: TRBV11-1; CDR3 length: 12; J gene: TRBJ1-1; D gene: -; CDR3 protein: ASSLAYTGTGAF
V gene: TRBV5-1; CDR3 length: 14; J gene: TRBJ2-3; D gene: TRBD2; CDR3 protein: ASSWGTSGSTDTQY
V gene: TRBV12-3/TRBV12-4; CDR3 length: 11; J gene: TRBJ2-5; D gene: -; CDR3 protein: ASSAGLYETQY
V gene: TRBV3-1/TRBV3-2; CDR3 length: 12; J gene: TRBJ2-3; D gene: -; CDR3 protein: ASLSRGQGDTQY
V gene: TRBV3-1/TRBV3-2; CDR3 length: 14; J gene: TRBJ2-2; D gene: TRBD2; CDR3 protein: ASTQRLAGNTGELF
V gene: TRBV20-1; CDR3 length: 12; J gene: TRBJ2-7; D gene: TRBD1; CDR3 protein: SASRGTGNYEQY
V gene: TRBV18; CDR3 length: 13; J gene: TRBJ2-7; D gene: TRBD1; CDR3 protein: ASSPGQGARSEQY
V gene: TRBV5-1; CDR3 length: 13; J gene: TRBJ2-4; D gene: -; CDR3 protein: ASSLAPGAKNIQY
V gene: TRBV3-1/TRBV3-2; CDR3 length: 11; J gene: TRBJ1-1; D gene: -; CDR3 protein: ASSQGSPAGAF
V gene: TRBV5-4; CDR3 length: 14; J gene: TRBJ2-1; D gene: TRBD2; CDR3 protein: ASSLLAGDRNNEQF
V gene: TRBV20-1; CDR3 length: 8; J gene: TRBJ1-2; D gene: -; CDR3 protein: SARAYGYT
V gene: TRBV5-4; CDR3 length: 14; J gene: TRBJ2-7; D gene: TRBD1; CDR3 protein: ASSLGGTGGLYEQY
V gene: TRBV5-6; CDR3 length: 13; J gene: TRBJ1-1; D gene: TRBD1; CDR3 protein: ASSTPGQGNTEAF
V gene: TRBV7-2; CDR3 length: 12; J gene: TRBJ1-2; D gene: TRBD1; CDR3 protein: ASSPQGQFYGYT
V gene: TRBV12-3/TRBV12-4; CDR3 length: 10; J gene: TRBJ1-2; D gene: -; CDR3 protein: ASSRTTRGYT
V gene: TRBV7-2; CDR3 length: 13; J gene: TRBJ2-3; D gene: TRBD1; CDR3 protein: ASRKDRASTDTQY
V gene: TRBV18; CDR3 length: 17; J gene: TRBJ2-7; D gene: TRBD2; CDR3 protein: ASYPPGLAGGPFGGKQY
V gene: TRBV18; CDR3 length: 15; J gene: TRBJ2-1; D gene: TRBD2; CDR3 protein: ASSPPKTSGGNNEQF
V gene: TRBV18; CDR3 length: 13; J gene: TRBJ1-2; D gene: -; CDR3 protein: ASSPLAGRSHGYT